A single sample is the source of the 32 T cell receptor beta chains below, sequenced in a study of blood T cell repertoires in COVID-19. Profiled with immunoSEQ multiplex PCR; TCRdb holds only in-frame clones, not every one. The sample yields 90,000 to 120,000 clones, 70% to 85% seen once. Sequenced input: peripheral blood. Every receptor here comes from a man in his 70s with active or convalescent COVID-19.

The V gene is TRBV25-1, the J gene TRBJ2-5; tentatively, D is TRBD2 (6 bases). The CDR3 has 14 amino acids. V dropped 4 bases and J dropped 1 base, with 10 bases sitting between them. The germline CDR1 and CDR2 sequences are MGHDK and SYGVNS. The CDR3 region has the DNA TGTGCCAGCAGTGTAGGACTAACCCAAGAGACCCAGTACTTC. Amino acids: CASSVGLTQETQYF.

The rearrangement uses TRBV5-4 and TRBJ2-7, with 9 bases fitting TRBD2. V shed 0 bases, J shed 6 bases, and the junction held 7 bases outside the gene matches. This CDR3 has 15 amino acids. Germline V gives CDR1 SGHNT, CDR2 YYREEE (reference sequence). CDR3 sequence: CASSLGGGGAFEQYF. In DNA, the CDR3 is TGTGCCAGCAGCTTGGGGGGCGGGGGGGCCTTCGAGCAGTACTTC.

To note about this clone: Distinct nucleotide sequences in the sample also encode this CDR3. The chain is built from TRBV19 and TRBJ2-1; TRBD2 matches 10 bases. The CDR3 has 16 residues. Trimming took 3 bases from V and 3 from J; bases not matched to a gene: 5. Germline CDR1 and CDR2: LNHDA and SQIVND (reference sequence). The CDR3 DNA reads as TGTGCCAGTAGTATTCAAGCGGGAGGGCACTACAATGAGCAGTTCTTC. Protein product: CASSIQAGGHYNEQFF.

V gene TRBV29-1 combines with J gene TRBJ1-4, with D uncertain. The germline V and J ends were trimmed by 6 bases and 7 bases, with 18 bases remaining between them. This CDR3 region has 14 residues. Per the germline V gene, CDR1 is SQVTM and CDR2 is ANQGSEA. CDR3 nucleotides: TGCAGCGTCCTCGCCCAGTCGACGGGTGAAAAACTGTTTTTT. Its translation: CSVLAQSTGEKLFF.

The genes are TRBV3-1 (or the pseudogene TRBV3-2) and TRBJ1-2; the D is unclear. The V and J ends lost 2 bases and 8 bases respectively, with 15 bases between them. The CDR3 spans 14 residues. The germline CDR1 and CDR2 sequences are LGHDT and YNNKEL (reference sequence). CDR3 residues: CASSQRESRQGYTF. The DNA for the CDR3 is TGTGCCAGCAGCCAACGGGAATCGCGCCAAGGCTACACCTTC.

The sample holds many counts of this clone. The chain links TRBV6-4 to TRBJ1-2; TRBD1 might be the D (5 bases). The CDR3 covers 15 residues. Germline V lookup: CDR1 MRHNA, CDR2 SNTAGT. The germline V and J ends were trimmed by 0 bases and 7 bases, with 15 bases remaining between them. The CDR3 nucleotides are TGTGCCAGCAGTGACTCTTTGGGGGGGGTACGTGGCTACACCTTC. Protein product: CASSDSLGGVRGYTF.

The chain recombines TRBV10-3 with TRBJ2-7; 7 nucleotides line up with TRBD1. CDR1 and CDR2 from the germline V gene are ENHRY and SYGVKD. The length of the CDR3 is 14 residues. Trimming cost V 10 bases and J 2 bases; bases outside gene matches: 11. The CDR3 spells CATLPRDRTYEQYF. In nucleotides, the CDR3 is TGTGCCACCTTACCCCGGGACAGAACCTACGAGCAGTACTTC.

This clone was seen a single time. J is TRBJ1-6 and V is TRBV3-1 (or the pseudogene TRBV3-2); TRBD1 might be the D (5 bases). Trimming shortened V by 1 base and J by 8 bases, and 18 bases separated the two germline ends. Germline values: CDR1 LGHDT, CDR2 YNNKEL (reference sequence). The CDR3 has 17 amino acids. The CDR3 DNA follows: TGTGCCAGCAGCCAAGGCATTGCAGGGCAGAACTATTCACCCCTCCACTTT. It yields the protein CASSQGIAGQNYSPLHF.

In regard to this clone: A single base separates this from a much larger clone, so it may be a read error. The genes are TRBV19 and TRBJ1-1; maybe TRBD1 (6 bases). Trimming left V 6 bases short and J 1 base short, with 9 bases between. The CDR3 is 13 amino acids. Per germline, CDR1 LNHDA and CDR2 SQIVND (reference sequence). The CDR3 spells CASSTTGNTEAFF. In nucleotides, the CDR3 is TGTGCCAGTAGCACGACAGGGAACACTGAAGCTTTCTTT.

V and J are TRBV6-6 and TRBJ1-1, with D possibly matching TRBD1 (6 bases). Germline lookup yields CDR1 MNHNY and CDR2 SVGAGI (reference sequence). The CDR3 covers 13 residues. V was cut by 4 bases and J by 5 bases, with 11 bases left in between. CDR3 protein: CASSFQQGTEAFF. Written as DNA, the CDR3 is TGTGCCAGCAGTTTTCAACAGGGAACTGAAGCTTTCTTT.

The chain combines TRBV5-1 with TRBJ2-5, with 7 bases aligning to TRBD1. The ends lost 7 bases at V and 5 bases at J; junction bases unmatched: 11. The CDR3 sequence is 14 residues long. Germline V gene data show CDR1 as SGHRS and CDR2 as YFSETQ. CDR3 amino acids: CASGRQGRGETQYF. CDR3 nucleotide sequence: TGCGCCAGCGGTCGACAGGGAAGGGGGGAGACCCAGTACTTC.

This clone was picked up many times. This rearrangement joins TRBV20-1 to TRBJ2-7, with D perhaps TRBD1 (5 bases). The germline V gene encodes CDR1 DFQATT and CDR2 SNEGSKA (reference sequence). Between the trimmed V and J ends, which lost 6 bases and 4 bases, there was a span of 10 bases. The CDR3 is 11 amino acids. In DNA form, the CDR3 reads TGCAGTGCGCAGACAGAGTACGAGCAGTACTTC. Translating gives CSAQTEYEQYF.

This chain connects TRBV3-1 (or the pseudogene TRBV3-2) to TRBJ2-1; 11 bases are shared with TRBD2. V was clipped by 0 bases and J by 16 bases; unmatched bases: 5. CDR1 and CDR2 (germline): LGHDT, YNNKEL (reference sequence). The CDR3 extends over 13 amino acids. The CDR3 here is CASSQDVAGGKFF. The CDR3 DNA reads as TGTGCCAGCAGCCAAGATGTAGCGGGGGGGAAATTCTTC.

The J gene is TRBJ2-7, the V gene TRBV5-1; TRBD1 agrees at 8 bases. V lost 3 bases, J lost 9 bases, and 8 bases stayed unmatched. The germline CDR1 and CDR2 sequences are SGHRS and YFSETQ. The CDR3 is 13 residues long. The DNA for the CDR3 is TGCGCCAGCAGCTCGGGACAGGCATCGGGGCAGTACTTC. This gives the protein CASSSGQASGQYF.

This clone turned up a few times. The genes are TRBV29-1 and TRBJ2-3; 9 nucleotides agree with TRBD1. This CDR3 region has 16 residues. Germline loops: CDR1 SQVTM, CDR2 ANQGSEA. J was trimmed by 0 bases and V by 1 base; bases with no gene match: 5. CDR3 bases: TGCAGCGTTGAAGGAGTAGGACAGGGGAGCACAGATACGCAGTATTTT. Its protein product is CSVEGVGQGSTDTQYF.

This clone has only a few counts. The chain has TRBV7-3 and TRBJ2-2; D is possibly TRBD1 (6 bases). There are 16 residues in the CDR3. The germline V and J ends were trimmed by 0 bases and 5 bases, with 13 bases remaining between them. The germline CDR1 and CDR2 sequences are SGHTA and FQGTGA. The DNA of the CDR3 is TGTGCCAGCAGCTTAACTGGGGGCATTGGGACCGGGGAGCTGTTTTTT. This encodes CASSLTGGIGTGELFF.

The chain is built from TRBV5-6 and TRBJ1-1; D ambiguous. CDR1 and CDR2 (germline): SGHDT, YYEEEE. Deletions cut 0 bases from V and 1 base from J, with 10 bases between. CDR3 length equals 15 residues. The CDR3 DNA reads TGTGCCAGCAGCTTGGGGCCATCCCAGAACACTGAAGCTTTCTTT. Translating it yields CASSLGPSQNTEAFF.

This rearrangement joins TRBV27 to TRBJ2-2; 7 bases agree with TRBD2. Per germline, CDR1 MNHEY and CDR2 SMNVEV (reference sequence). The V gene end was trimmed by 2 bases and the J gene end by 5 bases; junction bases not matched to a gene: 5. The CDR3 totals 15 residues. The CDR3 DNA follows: TGTGCCAGCAGTTTAGTGACTAGCAGAACCGGGGAGCTGTTTTTT. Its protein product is CASSLVTSRTGELFF.

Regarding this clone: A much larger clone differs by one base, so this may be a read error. CDR3 sequence: CASNFDRGAHGYTF. CDR3 coding DNA: TGTGCCAGCAACTTCGACAGGGGGGCTCATGGCTACACCTTC. The chain is built from TRBV11-2 and TRBJ1-2; 9 bases align to TRBD1. V trimming: 7 bases; J trimming: 6 bases; junction bases outside the gene matches: 9. The CDR3 runs to 14 residues. CDR1 is SGHAT and CDR2 is FQNNGV in the germline V gene. Combining the CDR3 with reference TRBV11-2 and TRBJ1-2 gives the whole variable domain EAGVAQSPRYKIIEKRQSVAFWCNPISGHATLYWYQQILGQGPKLLIQFQNNGVVDDSQLPKDRFSAERLKGVDSTLKIQPAKLEDSAVYLCASNFDRGAHGYTFGSGTRLTVV.

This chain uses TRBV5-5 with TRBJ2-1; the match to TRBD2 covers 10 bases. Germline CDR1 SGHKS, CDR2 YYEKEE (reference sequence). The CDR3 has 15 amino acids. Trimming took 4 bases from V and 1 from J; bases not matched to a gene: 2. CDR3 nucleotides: TGTGCCAGCAGCCTAGCGGGAGCATCCTACAATGAGCAGTTCTTC. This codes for CASSLAGASYNEQFF.

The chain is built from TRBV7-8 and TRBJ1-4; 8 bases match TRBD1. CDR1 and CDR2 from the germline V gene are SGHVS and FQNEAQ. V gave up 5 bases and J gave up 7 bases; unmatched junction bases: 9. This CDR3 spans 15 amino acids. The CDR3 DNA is TGTGCCAGCAGCACCTTGACAGGGGCGGCTGAAAAACTGTTTTTT. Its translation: CASSTLTGAAEKLFF. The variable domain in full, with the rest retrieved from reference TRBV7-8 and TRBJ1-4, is GAGVSQSPRYKVAKRGQDVALRCDPISGHVSLFWYQQALGQGPEFLTYFQNEAQLDKSGLPSDRFFAERPEGSVSTLKIQRTQQEDSAVYLCASSTLTGAAEKLFFGSGTQLSVL.

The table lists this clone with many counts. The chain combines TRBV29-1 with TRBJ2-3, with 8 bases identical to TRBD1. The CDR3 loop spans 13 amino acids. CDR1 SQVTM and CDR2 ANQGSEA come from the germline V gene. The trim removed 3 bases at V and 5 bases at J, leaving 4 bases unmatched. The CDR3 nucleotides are TGCAGCGTTGATCCAGGGGGCCTAGATACGCAGTATTTT. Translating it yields CSVDPGGLDTQYF.

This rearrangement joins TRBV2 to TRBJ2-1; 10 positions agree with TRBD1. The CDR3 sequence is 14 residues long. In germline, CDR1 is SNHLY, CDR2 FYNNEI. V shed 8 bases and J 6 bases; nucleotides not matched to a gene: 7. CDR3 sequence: CASGRQGALNEQFF. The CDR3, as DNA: TGTGCCAGCGGTAGACAGGGGGCGCTCAATGAGCAGTTCTTC. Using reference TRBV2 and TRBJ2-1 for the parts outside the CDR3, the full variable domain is EPEVTQTPSHQVTQMGQEVILRCVPISNHLYFYWYRQILGQKVEFLVSFYNNEISEKSEIFDDQFSVERPDGSNFTLKIRSTKLEDSAMYFCASGRQGALNEQFFGPGTRLTVL.

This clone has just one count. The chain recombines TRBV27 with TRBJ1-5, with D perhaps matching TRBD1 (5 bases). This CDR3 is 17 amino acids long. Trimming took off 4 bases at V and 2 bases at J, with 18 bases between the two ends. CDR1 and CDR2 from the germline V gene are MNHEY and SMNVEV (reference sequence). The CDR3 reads CASSSAHGGGGNQPQHF. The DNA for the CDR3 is TGTGCCAGCAGTTCAGCCCATGGGGGGGGAGGCAATCAGCCCCAGCATTTT.

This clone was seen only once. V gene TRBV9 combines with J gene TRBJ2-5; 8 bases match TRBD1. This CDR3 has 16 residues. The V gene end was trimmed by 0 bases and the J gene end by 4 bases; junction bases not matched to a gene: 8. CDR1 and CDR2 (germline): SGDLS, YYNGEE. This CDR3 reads CASSVDGQGQGETQYF. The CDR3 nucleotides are TGTGCCAGCAGCGTAGATGGACAGGGTCAGGGAGAGACCCAGTACTTC.

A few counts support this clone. CDR3 sequence reads: CSVGDTGRGNTIYF. As DNA, the CDR3 is TGCAGCGTTGGGGACACAGGGCGAGGAAACACCATATATTTT. V gene TRBV29-1 combines with J gene TRBJ1-3, with a possible D match to TRBD1 (6 bases). Per the germline V gene, CDR1 is SQVTM and CDR2 is ANQGSEA. The length of the CDR3 is 14 residues. V shed 4 bases and J shed 4 bases, with 14 bases lying between them.

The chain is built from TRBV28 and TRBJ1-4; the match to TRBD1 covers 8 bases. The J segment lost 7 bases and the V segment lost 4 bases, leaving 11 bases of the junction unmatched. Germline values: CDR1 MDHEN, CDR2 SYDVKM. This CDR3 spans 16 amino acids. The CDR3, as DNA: TGTGCCAGCAGTTCAACCGACAGGGGTTGGAGTGAAAAACTGTTTTTT. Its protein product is CASSSTDRGWSEKLFF.

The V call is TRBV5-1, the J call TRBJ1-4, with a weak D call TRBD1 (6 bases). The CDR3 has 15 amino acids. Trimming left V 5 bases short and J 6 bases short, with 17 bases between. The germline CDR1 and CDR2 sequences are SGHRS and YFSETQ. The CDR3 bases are TGCGCCAGCAGAAAAACTTCCCAGGGGTATGAAAAACTGTTTTTT. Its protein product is CASRKTSQGYEKLFF.

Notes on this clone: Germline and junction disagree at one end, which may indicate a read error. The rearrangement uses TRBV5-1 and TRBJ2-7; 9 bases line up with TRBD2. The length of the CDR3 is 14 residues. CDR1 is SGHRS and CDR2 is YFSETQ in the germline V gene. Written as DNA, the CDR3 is TGCCCCAGCAGCGTGGGCGCGGGGGGGCACGAGCAGTACTTC. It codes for CPSSVGAGGHEQYF.

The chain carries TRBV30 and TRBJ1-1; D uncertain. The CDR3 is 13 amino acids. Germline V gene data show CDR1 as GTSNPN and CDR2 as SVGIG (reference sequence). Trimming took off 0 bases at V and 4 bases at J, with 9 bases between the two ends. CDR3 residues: CAWSVGRTTEAFF. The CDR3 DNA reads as TGTGCCTGGAGTGTAGGGAGGACCACTGAAGCTTTCTTT.

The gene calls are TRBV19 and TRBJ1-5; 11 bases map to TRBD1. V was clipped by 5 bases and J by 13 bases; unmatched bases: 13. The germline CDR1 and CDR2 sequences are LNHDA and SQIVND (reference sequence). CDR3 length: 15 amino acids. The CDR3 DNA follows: TGTGCCAGTAGTCCCGATGGGACAGGGGGAATTAATCAGCATTTT. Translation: CASSPDGTGGINQHF.

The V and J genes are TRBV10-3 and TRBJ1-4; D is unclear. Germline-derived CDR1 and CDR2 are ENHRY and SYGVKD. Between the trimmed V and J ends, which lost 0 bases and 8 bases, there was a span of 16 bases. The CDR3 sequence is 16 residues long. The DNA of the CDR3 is TGTGCCATCAGTGAGTCGAATTGGGCAGCGGGCGAAAAACTGTTTTTT. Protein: CAISESNWAAGEKLFF.